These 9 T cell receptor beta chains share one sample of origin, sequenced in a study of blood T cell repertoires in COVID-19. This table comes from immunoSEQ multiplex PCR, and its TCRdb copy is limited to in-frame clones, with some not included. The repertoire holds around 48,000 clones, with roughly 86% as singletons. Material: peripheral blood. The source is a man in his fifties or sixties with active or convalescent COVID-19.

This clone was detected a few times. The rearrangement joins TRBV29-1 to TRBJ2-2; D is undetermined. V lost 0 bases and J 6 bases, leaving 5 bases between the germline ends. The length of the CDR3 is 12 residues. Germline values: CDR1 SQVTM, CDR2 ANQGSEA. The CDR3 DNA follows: TGCAGCGTTGAAGATATTTCCGGGGAGCTGTTTTTT. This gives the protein CSVEDISGELFF.

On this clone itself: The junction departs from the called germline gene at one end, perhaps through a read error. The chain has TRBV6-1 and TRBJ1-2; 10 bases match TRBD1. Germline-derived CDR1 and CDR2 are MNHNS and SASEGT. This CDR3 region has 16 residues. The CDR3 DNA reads TGTGCCAGCCGTGACCCGACAGGGGGCGCTGACTATGGCTACACCTTC. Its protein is CASRDPTGGADYGYTF.

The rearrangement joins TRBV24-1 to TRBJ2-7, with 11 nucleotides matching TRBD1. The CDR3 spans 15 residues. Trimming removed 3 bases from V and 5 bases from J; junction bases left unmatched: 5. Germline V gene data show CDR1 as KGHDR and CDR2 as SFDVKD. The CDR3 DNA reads TGTGCCACCAGTGATCCCGGGACAGGGGGAGACGAGCAGTACTTC. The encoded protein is CATSDPGTGGDEQYF.

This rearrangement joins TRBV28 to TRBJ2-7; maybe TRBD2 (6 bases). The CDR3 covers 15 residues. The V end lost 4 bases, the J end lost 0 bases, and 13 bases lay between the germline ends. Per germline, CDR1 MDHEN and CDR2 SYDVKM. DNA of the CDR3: TGTGCCAGCAGTTCTCCGGGACTTTTCTCCTACGAGCAGTACTTC. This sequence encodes CASSSPGLFSYEQYF.

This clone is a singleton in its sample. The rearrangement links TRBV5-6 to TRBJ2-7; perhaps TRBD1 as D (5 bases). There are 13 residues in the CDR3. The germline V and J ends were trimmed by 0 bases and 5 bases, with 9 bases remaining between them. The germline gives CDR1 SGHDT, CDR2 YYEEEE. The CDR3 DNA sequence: TGTGCCAGCAGCTTGGAGGCCAGGGACGAGCAGTACTTC. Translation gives CASSLEARDEQYF.

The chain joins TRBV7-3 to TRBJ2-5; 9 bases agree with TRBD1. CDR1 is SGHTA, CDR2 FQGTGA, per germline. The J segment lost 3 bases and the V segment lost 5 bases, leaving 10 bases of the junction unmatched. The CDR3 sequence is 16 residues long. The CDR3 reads CASSPRPGTGKETQYF. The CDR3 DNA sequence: TGTGCCAGCAGCCCACGTCCCGGGACAGGGAAAGAGACCCAGTACTTC.

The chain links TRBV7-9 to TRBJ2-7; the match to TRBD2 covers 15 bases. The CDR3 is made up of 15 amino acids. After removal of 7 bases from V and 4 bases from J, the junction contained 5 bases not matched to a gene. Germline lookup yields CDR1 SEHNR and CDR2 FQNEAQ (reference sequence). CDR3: CASTTGTSGGYEQYF. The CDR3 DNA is TGTGCCAGCACCACCGGGACTAGCGGGGGGTACGAGCAGTACTTC.

The CDR3 sequence: CAWKQVSSYEQYF. In DNA, the CDR3 is TGTGCCTGGAAACAGGTGAGCTCCTACGAGCAGTACTTC. The chain is built from TRBV30 and TRBJ2-7; possible D gene TRBD1, 5 bases. V was cut by 4 bases and J by 0 bases, with 10 bases left in between. CDR3 length: 13 residues. Germline CDR1 is GTSNPN and CDR2 is SVGIG (reference sequence).

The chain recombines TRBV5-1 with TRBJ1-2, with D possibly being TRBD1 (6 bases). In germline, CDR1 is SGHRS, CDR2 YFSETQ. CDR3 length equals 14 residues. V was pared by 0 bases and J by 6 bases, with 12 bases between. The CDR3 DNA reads TGCGCCAGCAGCTTGGGCGGACAGAGGGATGGCTACACCTTC. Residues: CASSLGGQRDGYTF.